The clone carrying this T cell receptor beta chain was detected only a few times. The CDR3 spans 13 residues. V was pared by 4 bases and J by 6 bases, with 12 bases between. Germline-derived CDR1 and CDR2 are LGHNA and YSLEER. The data originate from a study of blood T cells in healthy people across ages. A second PCR, run for about 6 to 12 cycles, used a sample-barcoded 5' primer plus a J-beta primer mix. TCRdb analysed the 5' RACE reads with MiXCR anew, one entry per CDR3 protein. This sample carries 2 million or so distinct CDR3 sequences, 49% of them seen once, and the ten largest clones take 2.1%.

The rearrangement uses TRBV4-3 and TRBJ1-2; possible D gene TRBD1, 5 bases. The sequencing sample was made of blood. The source of this sequence is a woman in her forties in good health. CDR3 sequence reads: CASSPGTWDGYTF. The DNA of the CDR3 is TGCGCCAGCAGCCCGGGGACCTGGGATGGCTACACCTTC.